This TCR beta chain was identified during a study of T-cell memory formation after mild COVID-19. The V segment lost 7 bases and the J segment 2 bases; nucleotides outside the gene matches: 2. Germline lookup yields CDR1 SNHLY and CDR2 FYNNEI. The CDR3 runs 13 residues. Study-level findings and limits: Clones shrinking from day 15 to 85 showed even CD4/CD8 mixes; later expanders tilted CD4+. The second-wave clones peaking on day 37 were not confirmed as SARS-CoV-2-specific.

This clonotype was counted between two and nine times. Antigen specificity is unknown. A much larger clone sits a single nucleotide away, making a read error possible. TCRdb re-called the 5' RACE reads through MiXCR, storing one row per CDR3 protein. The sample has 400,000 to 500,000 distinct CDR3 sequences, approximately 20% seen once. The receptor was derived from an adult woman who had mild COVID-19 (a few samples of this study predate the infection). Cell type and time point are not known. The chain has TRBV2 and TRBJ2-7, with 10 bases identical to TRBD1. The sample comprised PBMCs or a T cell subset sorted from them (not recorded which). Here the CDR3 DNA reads TGTGCCAGCATCGGACAGGGGGCCTACGAGCAGTACTTC. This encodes CASIGQGAYEQYF.